Here is one T cell receptor beta chain with its context. Its antigen is not known. The record originates from a study of cytomegalovirus exposure and HLA in healthy donors. Primers: 60 Vbeta forward and 13 Jbeta reverse. The assay was immunoSEQ multiplex PCR, and TCRdb's table has in-frame clones only and misses some. The sample lists almost 200,000 clones; around 81% were seen once. Study outcomes and limitations: Only CMV serostatus was available as immune exposure information. By HLA locus, TCR association rates varied in a later analysis, with DRB1 showing the most and HLA-C the fewest. Earlier results showed most TCR beta V segments being productive about 87% or about 30% of the time.

CDR1 and CDR2 (germline): MNHNY, SVGAGI (reference sequence). CDR3 size: 15 residues. Between the trimmed V and J ends, which lost 5 bases and 1 base, there was a span of 15 bases. Sequencing was performed on PBMCs. This clonotype was obtained from a man in his thirties or forties in good health and CMV-seronegative. This chain uses TRBV6-6 with TRBJ2-7; D possibly corresponds to TRBD2 (5 bases). CDR3 in amino acids: CASSQSGSPSYEQYF. The DNA of the CDR3 is TGTGCCAGCAGTCAAAGCGGTAGCCCTTCCTACGAGCAGTACTTC.